The rows below give T cell receptor beta chains drawn from one sample of a study of beta chain features in type 1 diabetes. Data came from immunoSEQ multiplex PCR; TCRdb stores just in-frame clones and leaves some out. Of hundreds of thousands of clones listed, 15% to 18% are singletons. Sequencing was performed on naive CD4+ T cells from blood. The receptor source for this set is a man younger than 35 in good health. Both conserved end residues are part of each CDR3. The D gene is left open where the match is weak. Clone sizes are given selectively: once, few, many, or a class where the clone is expanded.

d_call	v_call	clone_size	j_call	cdr3_nt	cdr3_aa
TRBD1	TRBV5-1	NA	TRBJ1-6	TGCGCCAGCAGCGACCGGGACAGCCGTAATTCACCCCTCCACTTT	CASSDRDSRNSPLHF
NA	TRBV13	NA	TRBJ1-5	TGTGCCAGCAGCCCCGCAGGGGCCCACAATCAGCCCCAGCATTTT	CASSPAGAHNQPQHF
NA	TRBV28	few	TRBJ2-7	TGTGCCAGCAGTCCCCTTGGCTACGAGCAGTACTTC	CASSPLGYEQYF
NA	TRBV7-8	NA	TRBJ1-3	TGTGCCAGCAGCTCAGGAACCCCTTCTGGAAACACCATATATTTT	CASSSGTPSGNTIYF
TRBD2	TRBV18	once	TRBJ2-3	TGTGCCAGCTCATCGATACCCCCCGGGACTAGACCTATCACAGATACGCAGTATTTT	CASSSIPPGTRPITDTQYF
TRBD1	TRBV18	NA	TRBJ1-4	TGTGCCAGCTCCCGTGGGACAGGGATCATCGAACGGAAACTGTTTTTT	CASSRGTGIIERKLFF
NA	TRBV5-4	NA	TRBJ2-7	TGTGCCAGCAGCTTAGACCTGGGAAACTACGAGCAGTACTTC	CASSLDLGNYEQYF
TRBD1	TRBV18	NA	TRBJ1-1	TGTGCCAGCTCACCGCTTGGACAGGGGGAATTGAACACTGAAGCTTTCTTT	CASSPLGQGELNTEAFF
NA	TRBV7-2	NA	TRBJ2-5	TGTGCCAGCAGCTCGGGGGCCCCAGAGACCCAGTACTTC	CASSSGAPETQYF
NA	TRBV7-9	NA	TRBJ1-1	TGTGCCAGCAGCCATGGTGACACGAACACTGAAGCTTTCTTT	CASSHGDTNTEAFF
NA	TRBV19	few	TRBJ2-1	TGTGCCAGTAGTTCGACAGGCCGGGGTAGGAATGAGCAGTTCTTC	CASSSTGRGRNEQFF
NA	TRBV9	few	TRBJ1-1	TGTGCCAGCAGCGTAGAAGGCAGCGTGAACACTGAAGCTTTCTTT	CASSVEGSVNTEAFF
NA	TRBV6-6	NA	TRBJ1-5	TGTGCCAGCAGTACTCAGGGTTTACAGCCCCAGCATTTT	CASSTQGLQPQHF
TRBD2	TRBV10-3	few	TRBJ2-1	TGTGCCACCGTTTCGGCTAGCGGGGGATTGAATGAGCAGTTCTTC	CATVSASGGLNEQFF
TRBD2	TRBV28	few	TRBJ2-5	TGTGCCAGCAGTTCGCCGTCGGGACTAGGAAGGGAGACCCAGTACTTC	CASSSPSGLGRETQYF
TRBD1	TRBV11-2	NA	TRBJ1-2	TGTGCCAGCAGCTTAGAACAGGGGATAGGCTACACCTTC	CASSLEQGIGYTF
NA	TRBV6-5	NA	TRBJ2-5	TGTGCCAGCAGTTACTCGACAGGGAGGGGGACCCAGTACTTC	CASSYSTGRGTQYF
NA	TRBV7-9	few	TRBJ1-3	TGTGCCAGCCGACATGGGGGGTCTGGAAACACCATATATTTT	CASRHGGSGNTIYF
NA	TRBV19	NA	TRBJ1-1	TGTGCCAGCAGCGGTGACTATGGGAACACTGAAGCTTTCTTT	CASSGDYGNTEAFF
NA	TRBV28	few	TRBJ2-5	TGTGCCAGCAGACAGGGTGGCGGACAAGAGACCCAGTACTTC	CASRQGGGQETQYF
NA	TRBV19	NA	TRBJ2-5	TGTGCCAGTTACAACCAAGAGACCCAGTACTTC	CASYNQETQYF
NA	TRBV6-1	NA	TRBJ2-2	TGTGCCAGCAGTGAAACGACTACCACCGGGGAGCTGTTTTTT	CASSETTTTGELFF
TRBD1	TRBV5-4	NA	TRBJ1-4	TGTGCCAGCAGCCGTGGACAGGGGGCAGCGACCGAAAAACTGTTTTTT	CASSRGQGAATEKLFF
NA	TRBV15	NA	TRBJ1-5	TGTGCCACCAGCAGCTACCCCAATGGGGGCAGGATCAATCAGCCCCAGCATTTT	CATSSYPNGGRINQPQHF
NA	TRBV4-3	few	TRBJ1-3	TGCGCCAGCAGCCAAGCTTACAGGGCCGTCTCTGGAAACACCATATATTTT	CASSQAYRAVSGNTIYF
TRBD2	TRBV7-6	NA	TRBJ2-7	TGTGCCAGCAGCAAACCCGGACTAGCGGGAGGTATACTCTCCTACGAGCAGTACTTC	CASSKPGLAGGILSYEQYF